A single TCR beta chain is shown here with its context. No antigen is known for it. The CDR3 covers 15 residues. With V trimmed by 5 bases and J by 3 bases, 7 bases remained unmatched. Germline CDR1 is SEHNR and CDR2 is FQNEAQ (reference sequence). Constant-region reverse primers amplified full-length variable regions, followed by semi-nested Nested Universal Primer A PCR. TCRdb fed the 5' RACE reads into MiXCR, producing one record per CDR3 protein. The profile shows about 54,000 distinct CDR3 sequences, 17% of them singletons. Study-wide findings and caveats: Larger-cohort validation covered only one TCR beta V-J rearrangement. In terms of TCR gene usage, tumor memory CD4+ T cells clustered together with blood and lymph node memory CD4+ cells, as well as with lymph node naive CD4+ cells. Greatest tumor Treg TCR overlap was with tumor naive CD4+ cells.

V gene TRBV7-9 combines with J gene TRBJ2-1; TRBD2 agrees at 7 bases. This TCR came from a female donor with breast cancer. The sample consisted of naive CD4+ T cells sorted from blood. The subset: naive CD4+ T cells, CD4+CD45RA+CD25-. DNA of the CDR3: TGTGCCAGCAGCCAGCTGGGGGGGGGCTACAATGAGCAGTTCTTC. Translated, it gives CASSQLGGGYNEQFF.